The 20 T cell receptor beta chains in this list originate from one sample, sequenced in a study of T cell repertoires in cytomegalovirus infection. TCRdb re-analysed the reads in MiXCR, keeping a single row per CDR3 protein. The sample lists 650,000 to 850,000 distinct CDR3 sequences; roughly 28% were seen once. These TCRs' antigens remain unknown. The source was cultured CD8+ T cells from PBMCs, collected from culture after CMV antigen stimulation. These receptors were obtained from a human donor in good health (CMV status not recorded). Some clones in this sample may be carry-over from other donors' samples.

The J gene is TRBJ2-3, the V gene TRBV11-2; perhaps TRBD1 as D (5 bases). This CDR3 is 16 amino acids long. Germline V CDR1 and CDR2: SGHAT, FQNNGV. Trimming shortened V by 1 base and J by 2 bases, and 13 bases separated the two germline ends. CDR3 DNA sequence: TGTGCCAGCAGCTTAGGACCAGGGCGACCCACAGATACGCAGTATTTT. It yields the protein CASSLGPGRPTDTQYF.

This clonotype was detected a few times. The J gene is TRBJ2-7, the V gene TRBV7-9, with 11 nucleotides matching TRBD2. With 1 base clipped from V and 4 bases from J, the junction kept 9 bases outside the gene matches. The CDR3 contains 17 residues. CDR1 and CDR2 (germline): SEHNR, FQNEAQ (reference sequence). The CDR3 coding sequence is TGTGCCAGCAGCTTAGGACTAGCGGGGATTCTTCTGTACGAGCAGTACTTC. Residues: CASSLGLAGILLYEQYF.

In its sample, this clonotype was seen a few times. J is TRBJ2-7 and V is TRBV6-1; 10 bases line up with TRBD1. With V trimmed by 3 bases and J by 2 bases, 13 bases remained unmatched. The CDR3 contains 18 residues. The germline V gene encodes CDR1 MNHNS and CDR2 SASEGT. As DNA, the CDR3 is TGTGCCAGCAGTGATCCGGGACAGGGGCTACCCTTCACCTACGAGCAGTACGTC. Its translation: CASSDPGQGLPFTYEQYV.

This chain joins TRBV7-8 and TRBJ1-5; TRBD1 might be the D (5 bases). This CDR3 comprises 14 residues. Germline V gives CDR1 SGHVS, CDR2 FQNEAQ. Trimming stripped 5 bases from V and 5 bases from J, with 13 bases between. CDR3 region: CASSGGTDDQPQHF. Written as DNA, the CDR3 is TGTGCCAGCAGCGGGGGGACGGATGATCAGCCCCAGCATTTT.

The table lists this clonotype with a few counts. The rearrangement uses TRBV29-1 and TRBJ1-2; possibly TRBD1 for D (5 bases). V was cut by 7 bases and J by 3 bases, with 18 bases left in between. CDR3 length equals 14 residues. Germline V gene lookup returns CDR1 SQVTM and CDR2 ANQGSEA. CDR3 residues: CSAPSRGTDYGYTF. CDR3 sequence (DNA): TGCAGCGCCCCTTCGCGAGGGACGGACTATGGCTACACCTTC.

Details on this clonotype: Since a much larger clone is just one base distant, this may be a read error. The chain combines TRBV7-9 with TRBJ2-7, with 8 bases identical to TRBD1. Germline CDR1 is SEHNR and CDR2 is FQNEAQ (reference sequence). The CDR3 covers 15 residues. The CDR3 loop is CARSLSLAGGGEQYF. The CDR3 region has the DNA TGTGCCCGCAGCTTAAGTTTGGCAGGGGGCGGCGAGCAGTACTTC.

This clonotype occurred many times. V gene TRBV19 combines with J gene TRBJ1-2, with D possibly TRBD1 on 6 matching bases. The V and J ends lost 2 bases and 7 bases respectively, with 11 bases between them. The CDR3 is 13 amino acids. The germline gives CDR1 LNHDA, CDR2 SQIVND (reference sequence). Here the CDR3 reads CASSIYGGSGYTF. The CDR3 region has the DNA TGTGCCAGTAGTATATATGGGGGCTCTGGCTACACCTTC.

This clonotype was counted at least ten times. The chain uses TRBV12-3 or TRBV12-4 and TRBJ1-1; D ambiguous. This CDR3 has 12 residues. The ends were cut back, 3 bases at V and 5 bases at J, with 7 bases in the middle. CDR3 DNA: TGTGCCAGCAGTTTGGCCTCTACTGAAGCTTTCTTT. Protein: CASSLASTEAFF.

CDR3 in amino acids: CASSSTDHTEAFF. The CDR3 DNA follows: TGTGCCAGCAGTTCTACAGATCACACTGAAGCTTTCTTT. This chain joins TRBV5-6 and TRBJ1-1, with no clear D. There are 13 residues in the CDR3. From germline, CDR1 is SGHDT and CDR2 YYEEEE. With 5 bases removed from V and 3 bases from J, the gap between germline ends came to 11 bases.

The CDR3 bases are TGCAGCGCCCAAACAGCGAACACCGGGGAGCTGTTTTTT. Encoded protein: CSAQTANTGELFF. The chain is built from TRBV29-1 and TRBJ2-2, with D uncertain. The V gene lost 7 bases and the J gene lost 0 bases, with 9 bases spanning the gap. The germline V gene encodes CDR1 SQVTM and CDR2 ANQGSEA. The CDR3 contains 13 residues.

The chain uses TRBV12-3 or TRBV12-4 and TRBJ2-1; unclear D gene. The CDR3 length is 18 residues. V was pared by 1 base and J by 0 bases, with 16 bases between. CDR3 DNA sequence: TGTGCCAGCAGTTTAGGCAGAGGCCCTATTCGCTCCTACAATGAGCAGTTCTTC. It translates to CASSLGRGPIRSYNEQFF.

The J gene is TRBJ2-1, the V gene TRBV5-6; no reliable D call. V lost 8 bases and J 8 bases, leaving 14 bases between the germline ends. CDR1 and CDR2 (germline): SGHDT, YYEEEE. The CDR3 spans 12 residues. CDR3 sequence (DNA): TGTGCCAGATGCTTGGATAGGCATGAGCAGTTCTTC. Amino acid sequence: CARCLDRHEQFF.

The chain has TRBV19 and TRBJ2-2; D may be TRBD2 (5 bases). This CDR3 is built from 15 residues. Trimming left V 7 bases short and J 6 bases short, with 18 bases between. Germline CDR1 and CDR2: LNHDA and SQIVND (reference sequence). The CDR3 protein is CASNSIEEGAGELFF. The CDR3 DNA sequence: TGTGCCAGTAATAGTATAGAAGAGGGTGCCGGGGAGCTGTTTTTT.

In the case of this clonotype: One base away lies a much larger clone, so this may be a sequencing read error. The conserved final phenylalanine or tryptophan is absent from the CDR3, which likely points to a read error. The V call is TRBV7-9, the J call TRBJ2-7; D not resolved. Germline CDR1 reads SEHNR; CDR2 reads FQNEAQ (reference sequence). V was trimmed by 5 bases and J by 6 bases, leaving 8 bases between them. The CDR3 length is 11 residues. CDR3 region: CASSPGPEQYL. The CDR3 coding sequence is TGTGCCAGCAGCCCCGGGCCCGAGCAGTACCTC.

The rearrangement joins TRBV18 to TRBJ1-1; D remains unclear. The CDR3 has 13 residues. Germline CDR1 and CDR2: KGHSH and LQKENI. V lost 3 bases and J 5 bases, leaving 10 bases between the germline ends. CDR3 sequence reads: CASSPKDITEAFF. Here the CDR3 DNA reads TGTGCCAGCTCACCCAAAGACATAACTGAAGCTTTCTTT.

The chain links TRBV20-1 to TRBJ1-1; a possible D gene is TRBD1 (5 bases). The CDR3 loop spans 15 amino acids. Germline V gene lookup returns CDR1 DFQATT and CDR2 SNEGSKA (reference sequence). V lost 0 bases, J lost 0 bases, and 11 bases lay in between. In nucleotides, the CDR3 is TGCAGTGCTAGAGATGAAAGGGGTATGAACACTGAAGCTTTCTTT. As protein: CSARDERGMNTEAFF.

V gene TRBV10-3 combines with J gene TRBJ2-3, with D tentatively TRBD1 (5 bases). V lost 2 bases and J 1 base, leaving 7 bases between the germline ends. Per germline, CDR1 ENHRY and CDR2 SYGVKD. The CDR3 is 14 residues long. The CDR3 region is CAISEVTGTDTQYF. The CDR3 DNA is TGTGCCATCAGTGAGGTGACAGGCACAGATACGCAGTATTTT.

V is TRBV10-3 and J is TRBJ2-2, with a possible D match to TRBD2 (6 bases). The CDR3 consists of 16 residues. The germline V and J ends were trimmed by 6 bases and 0 bases, with 14 bases remaining between them. Per the germline V gene, CDR1 is ENHRY and CDR2 is SYGVKD. CDR3 nucleotide sequence: TGTGCCATCAGAGACAACCGGGGGTCGAACACCGGGGAGCTGTTTTTT. Its translation: CAIRDNRGSNTGELFF.

This clonotype was observed a few times. The genes are TRBV4-1 and TRBJ1-1, with a tentative D call TRBD1 (6 bases). The CDR3 sequence is 15 residues long. CDR1 and CDR2 from the germline V gene are MGHRA and YSYEKL. The germline V and J ends were trimmed by 2 bases and 1 base, with 11 bases remaining between them. CDR3 coding DNA: TGCGCCAGCAGCCAAATGGGACAACAGAACACTGAAGCTTTCTTT. Amino acids: CASSQMGQQNTEAFF.

This clonotype has more than one count but fewer than ten. J is TRBJ1-1 and V is TRBV5-1, with 11 bases aligning to TRBD1. Germline V gene sequence: CDR1 SGHRS, CDR2 YFSETQ. J lost 3 bases, V lost 3 bases, and 7 bases had no gene match. This CDR3 is 16 amino acids long. This CDR3 is CASSSRDRGMYTEAFF. CDR3 nucleotides: TGCGCCAGCAGCTCCCGGGACAGGGGGATGTACACTGAAGCTTTCTTT.